The entry that follows covers one T cell receptor beta chain sequence. The CDR3 is 15 residues long. V dropped 3 bases and J dropped 5; count of bases not matched to a gene: 9. CDR1 is MNHEY, CDR2 SMNVEV, per germline (reference sequence). Per the original methods: Nucleated cell number was recorded as an estimate derived from reference gene primer amplification. Sequenced by immunoSEQ multiplex PCR; TCRdb stores in-frame clones only, minus some. V and J calls and clone size are as listed in that table; D and trimming were resolved from the DNA. Of some 460,000 clones listed, 70% to 90% were seen once; the top ten hold 1.5% to 2%. The data originate from a study of blood T cell repertoires in COVID-19.

This chain joins TRBV27 and TRBJ1-2, with 7 bases identical to TRBD1. Material: PBMCs or T cells enriched from blood (not recorded which). This sequence originates from a woman aged 18 to 35 with acute COVID-19. The CDR3 here is CASSFQSGGAYGYTF. The CDR3 nucleotides are TGTGCCAGCAGTTTTCAATCAGGGGGAGCGTATGGCTACACCTTC.